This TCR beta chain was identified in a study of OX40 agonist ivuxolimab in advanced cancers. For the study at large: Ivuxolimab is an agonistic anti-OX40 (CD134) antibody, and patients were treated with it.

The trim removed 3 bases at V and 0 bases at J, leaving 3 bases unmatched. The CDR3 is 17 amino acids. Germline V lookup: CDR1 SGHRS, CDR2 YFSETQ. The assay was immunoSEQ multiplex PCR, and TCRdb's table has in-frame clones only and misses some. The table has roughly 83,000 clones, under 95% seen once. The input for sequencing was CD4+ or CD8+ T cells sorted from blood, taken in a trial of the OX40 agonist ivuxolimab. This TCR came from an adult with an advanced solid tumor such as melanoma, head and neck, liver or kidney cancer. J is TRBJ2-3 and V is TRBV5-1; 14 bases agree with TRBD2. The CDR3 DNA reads TGCGCCAGCAGCTGGACTAGCGGGAGGTCCAGCACAGATACGCAGTATTTT. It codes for CASSWTSGRSSTDTQYF.